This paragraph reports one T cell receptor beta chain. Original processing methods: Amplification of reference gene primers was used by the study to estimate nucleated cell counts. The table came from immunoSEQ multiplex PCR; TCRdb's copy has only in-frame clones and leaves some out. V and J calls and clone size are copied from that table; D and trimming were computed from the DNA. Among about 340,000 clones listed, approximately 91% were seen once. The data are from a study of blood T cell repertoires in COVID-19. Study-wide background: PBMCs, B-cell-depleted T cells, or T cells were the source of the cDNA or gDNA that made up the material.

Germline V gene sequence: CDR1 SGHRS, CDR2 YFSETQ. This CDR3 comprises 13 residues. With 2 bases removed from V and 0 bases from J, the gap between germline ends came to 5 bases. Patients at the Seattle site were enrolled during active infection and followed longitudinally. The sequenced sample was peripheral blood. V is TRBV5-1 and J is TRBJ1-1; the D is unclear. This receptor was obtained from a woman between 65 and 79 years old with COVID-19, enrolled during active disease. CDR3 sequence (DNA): TGCGCCAGCAGCTTCGACTTGAACACTGAAGCTTTCTTT. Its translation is CASSFDLNTEAFF. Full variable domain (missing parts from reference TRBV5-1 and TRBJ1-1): KAGVTQTPRYLIKTRGQQVTLSCSPISGHRSVSWYQQTPGQGLQFLFEYFSETQRNKGNFPGRFSGRQFSNSRSEMNVSTLELGDSALYLCASSFDLNTEAFFGQGTRLTVV.